This passage covers 30 T cell receptor beta chains from one sample sequenced in a study of blood T cell repertoires in COVID-19. Sequencing used immunoSEQ multiplex PCR; TCRdb keeps in-frame clones, though not all of them. The repertoire holds over 80,000 clones, with 86% as singletons. The sample was peripheral blood. The source is a middle-aged man with acute or convalescent COVID-19.

This chain uses TRBV18 with TRBJ2-2; the match to TRBD1 covers 9 bases. J was trimmed by 5 bases and V by 3 bases; bases with no gene match: 10. The CDR3 runs 17 residues. Germline V gene lookup returns CDR1 KGHSH and CDR2 LQKENI. CDR3 DNA: TGTGCCAGCTCACCTATCGCTGGGACAGGGATTACCGGGGAGCTGTTTTTT. Translated, it gives CASSPIAGTGITGELFF.

The chain joins TRBV12-5 to TRBJ2-3; D might be TRBD2 (7 bases). Trimming took off 3 bases at V and 0 bases at J, with 13 bases between the two ends. This CDR3 has 16 amino acids. Per the germline V gene, CDR1 is LGHNT and CDR2 is FRNRAP. As DNA, the CDR3 is TGTGCTAGTGGTTTAGGGGCGGGGGCAAGCACAGATACGCAGTATTTT. It yields the protein CASGLGAGASTDTQYF.

This chain links TRBV5-1 with TRBJ1-2, with TRBD1 matching 8 bases. The length of the CDR3 is 14 residues. CDR1 is SGHRS and CDR2 is YFSETQ in the germline V gene. V was clipped by 1 base and J by 7 bases; unmatched bases: 6. The CDR3 sequence is CASSLLEQGAGYTF. CDR3 in DNA: TGCGCCAGCAGCTTGCTCGAGCAGGGGGCTGGCTACACCTTC.

This clone was picked up one time. The V gene is TRBV24-1, the J gene TRBJ1-1; tentatively, D is TRBD1 (5 bases). This CDR3 has 15 amino acids. Germline V gene sequence: CDR1 KGHDR, CDR2 SFDVKD. Trimming removed 7 bases at V and 1 base at J, with 15 bases between. CDR3 nucleotides: TGTGCCACCAGCGAGATCGACAGCAAGAACACTGAAGCTTTCTTT. Its translation is CATSEIDSKNTEAFF.

The gene calls are TRBV19 and TRBJ2-5; TRBD1 matches 10 bases. The germline V gene encodes CDR1 LNHDA and CDR2 SQIVND (reference sequence). The junction had 3 bases not matched to a gene; V was cut back by 4 bases and J by 7 bases. CDR3 size: 13 residues. The CDR3: CASSRRTGGTQYF. DNA for the CDR3: TGTGCCAGTAGTAGAAGGACAGGGGGGACCCAGTACTTC.

This clone was detected ten times or more. The J gene is TRBJ2-7, the V gene TRBV18; D is unresolved. The CDR3 sequence is 13 residues long. CDR1 is KGHSH, CDR2 LQKENI, per germline. Trimming cost V 3 bases and J 0 bases, with 6 bases left between them. CDR3 sequence: CASSPSSSYEQYF. CDR3 DNA: TGTGCCAGCTCACCTAGTAGCTCCTACGAGCAGTACTTC.

The rearrangement links TRBV18 to TRBJ1-1, with 7 bases aligning to TRBD1. The J segment lost 4 bases and the V segment lost 5 bases, leaving 1 base of the junction unmatched. The CDR3 consists of 12 residues. Germline V gives CDR1 KGHSH, CDR2 LQKENI. CDR3 region: CASSRQGTEAFF. In DNA, the CDR3 is TGTGCCAGCTCAAGACAGGGCACTGAAGCTTTCTTT.

The chain couples TRBV5-4 to TRBJ2-2, with D maybe TRBD1 (6 bases). V lost 3 bases, J lost 6 bases, and 18 bases lay in between. The V gene's germline CDR1 is SGHNT and CDR2 YYREEE (reference sequence). The CDR3 totals 16 residues. The DNA for the CDR3 is TGTGCCAGCAGCTGGGGGCCCAGAGGGAGACCCGGGGAGCTGTTTTTT. It codes for CASSWGPRGRPGELFF.

The chain uses TRBV2 and TRBJ2-7, with 10 nucleotides matching TRBD2. The CDR3 totals 15 residues. V shed 6 bases, J shed 4 bases, and the junction held 9 bases outside the gene matches. Germline loops: CDR1 SNHLY, CDR2 FYNNEI. The CDR3 DNA is TGTGCCAGCAGCGCCACTAGCGGGATTACTTACGAGCAGTACTTC. Residues: CASSATSGITYEQYF.

This clone was recorded a few times. The chain combines TRBV5-4 with TRBJ2-3; 7 bases are a match to TRBD2. The CDR3 runs 13 residues. Unmatched junction bases numbered 3, after V lost 4 bases and J lost 4 bases. Germline values: CDR1 SGHNT, CDR2 YYREEE (reference sequence). The CDR3 nucleotides are TGTGCCAGCAGCGGGAGGGCGGCAGATACGCAGTATTTT. Translating gives CASSGRAADTQYF.

This chain connects TRBV7-9 to TRBJ2-3; TRBD1 is a possible D gene (6 bases). Germline assignment: CDR1 SEHNR and CDR2 FQNEAQ (reference sequence). The CDR3 loop spans 12 amino acids. Trimming took off 3 bases at V and 7 bases at J, with 8 bases between the two ends. The CDR3: CASSLDSYTQYF. As DNA, the CDR3 is TGTGCCAGCAGCTTGGACAGCTATACGCAGTATTTT. Based on the CDR3 plus reference TRBV7-9 and TRBJ2-3, the full variable domain is DTGVSQNPRHKITKRGQNVTFRCDPISEHNRLYWYRQTLGQGPEFLTYFQNEAQLEKSRLLSDRFSAERPKGSFSTLEIQRTEQGDSAMYLCASSLDSYTQYFGPGTRLTVL.

This chain connects TRBV24-1 to TRBJ2-1; D unclear. CDR1 and CDR2 (germline): KGHDR, SFDVKD. The V and J ends lost 2 bases and 10 bases respectively, with 14 bases between them. The CDR3 has 14 residues. The CDR3 sequence is CATSDSATTREQFF. DNA of the CDR3: TGTGCCACCAGTGATTCGGCGACCACCAGGGAGCAGTTCTTC.

This chain joins TRBV5-1 and TRBJ2-7; possibly TRBD1 for D (6 bases). Germline V lookup: CDR1 SGHRS, CDR2 YFSETQ. V lost 0 bases and J lost 6, with 7 bases in between. The CDR3 spans 12 residues. Here the CDR3 reads CASSLDRAEQYF. For the CDR3, the DNA is TGCGCCAGCAGCTTGGACAGGGCCGAGCAGTACTTC.

V gene TRBV10-1 combines with J gene TRBJ2-3; no definite D call. This CDR3 comprises 17 residues. Germline loops: CDR1 WNHNN, CDR2 SYGVQD (reference sequence). Trimming stripped 2 bases from V and 4 bases from J, with 19 bases between. CDR3 bases: TGCGCCAGCAGTGAGGTTTCGGCAGGCAGCAAGGCAGATACGCAGTATTTT. Translation: CASSEVSAGSKADTQYF.

There are a few counts of this clone. The chain couples TRBV5-1 to TRBJ2-2; 8 bases are shared with TRBD1. Germline loops: CDR1 SGHRS, CDR2 YFSETQ. The CDR3 sequence is 15 residues long. V lost 3 bases, J lost 5 bases, and 6 bases stayed unmatched. In DNA, the CDR3 is TGCGCCAGCAGCTGGGGACAGGAGCTAACCGGGGAGCTGTTTTTT. Translated: CASSWGQELTGELFF.

The genes are TRBV5-1 and TRBJ1-3; D is undetermined. Trimming took 5 bases from V and 7 from J, leaving 10 bases between them. This CDR3 has 12 residues. CDR1 SGHRS and CDR2 YFSETQ come from the germline V gene. In DNA form, the CDR3 reads TGCGCCAGCAGGGAGGATGCTAACACCATATATTTT. Encoded protein: CASREDANTIYF. The variable domain in full, with the rest retrieved from reference TRBV5-1 and TRBJ1-3, is KAGVTQTPRYLIKTRGQQVTLSCSPISGHRSVSWYQQTPGQGLQFLFEYFSETQRNKGNFPGRFSGRQFSNSRSEMNVSTLELGDSALYLCASREDANTIYFGEGSWLTVV.

The chain links TRBV18 to TRBJ1-1; D might be TRBD1 (6 bases). Germline V gene lookup returns CDR1 KGHSH and CDR2 LQKENI. Trimming stripped 4 bases from V and 1 base from J, with 7 bases between. The CDR3 covers 13 residues. The CDR3 reads CASSQGQNTEAFF. DNA for the CDR3: TGTGCCAGCTCACAGGGACAGAACACTGAAGCTTTCTTT.

The V and J genes are TRBV10-3 and TRBJ1-1, with a weak D call TRBD1 (6 bases). CDR3 length: 14 amino acids. CDR1 is ENHRY, CDR2 SYGVKD, per germline. V was clipped by 3 bases and J by 1 base, with 9 bases between them. CDR3 amino acids: CAISEQGKNTEAFF. The CDR3 nucleotides are TGTGCCATCAGTGAACAGGGTAAGAACACTGAAGCTTTCTTT.

The V call is TRBV11-2, the J call TRBJ1-2, with 8 bases aligning to TRBD1. J was trimmed by 6 bases and V by 1 base; bases with no gene match: 10. CDR1 is SGHAT and CDR2 is FQNNGV in the germline V gene. The CDR3 totals 16 residues. CDR3 sequence reads: CASSLVGQGRKDGYTF. The CDR3 bases are TGTGCCAGCAGCTTAGTCGGACAGGGCAGGAAGGATGGCTACACCTTC.

This clone was seen a handful of times. The chain links TRBV27 to TRBJ1-1; no reliable D call. This CDR3 is built from 12 residues. V lost 3 bases and J lost 1, with 3 bases in between. In germline, CDR1 is MNHEY, CDR2 SMNVEV (reference sequence). Here the CDR3 DNA reads TGTGCCAGCAGTTTGCGGAACACTGAAGCTTTCTTT. It translates to CASSLRNTEAFF.

The chain employs TRBV6-1 and TRBJ1-6; no firm D call. The CDR3 has 13 amino acids. Germline CDR1 reads MNHNS; CDR2 reads SASEGT. Trimming removed 0 bases at V and 7 bases at J, with 4 bases between. This CDR3 reads CASSEARNSPLHF. The CDR3 nucleotides read TGTGCCAGCAGTGAAGCGCGGAATTCACCCCTCCACTTT.

V is TRBV10-1 and J is TRBJ1-1, with no clear D. The CDR3 has 13 amino acids. In germline, CDR1 is WNHNN, CDR2 SYGVQD (reference sequence). The germline V and J ends were trimmed by 7 bases and 1 base, with 10 bases remaining between them. This CDR3 is CASKAQPNTEAFF. The CDR3 DNA reads TGCGCCAGCAAGGCACAGCCGAACACTGAAGCTTTCTTT.

This chain joins TRBV28 and TRBJ1-1; D is perhaps TRBD1 (6 bases). The CDR3 extends over 16 amino acids. Germline V gene data show CDR1 as MDHEN and CDR2 as SYDVKM. The V end lost 7 bases, the J end lost 1 base, and 19 bases lay between the germline ends. The CDR3 loop is CASTVSGGRGNTEAFF. The CDR3, as DNA: TGTGCCAGCACCGTTAGCGGGGGGCGGGGGAACACTGAAGCTTTCTTT.

This clone was recorded only once. This chain uses TRBV6-4 with TRBJ1-2; 7 bases fit TRBD1. Germline V gene sequence: CDR1 MRHNA, CDR2 SNTAGT. The CDR3 extends over 16 amino acids. With V trimmed by 1 base and J by 6 bases, 11 bases remained unmatched. The CDR3 region is CASSDFPDRAFDGYTF. DNA of the CDR3: TGTGCCAGCAGTGACTTTCCCGACAGGGCTTTTGATGGCTACACCTTC.

The chain combines TRBV2 with TRBJ2-6; D is uncertain. V shed 3 bases and J shed 1 base, with 10 bases lying between them. Germline assignment: CDR1 SNHLY and CDR2 FYNNEI. This CDR3 region has 16 residues. The CDR3: CASSDKSLSGANVLTF. In nucleotides, the CDR3 is TGTGCCAGCAGTGATAAGAGCCTTTCTGGGGCCAACGTCCTGACTTTC.

The J gene is TRBJ1-6, the V gene TRBV4-1; D call uncertain. The CDR3 is 14 amino acids. V was clipped by 1 base and J by 7 bases, with 8 bases between them. The germline gives CDR1 MGHRA, CDR2 YSYEKL. CDR3 sequence (DNA): TGCGCCAGCAGCCAAGTATGGCAGAATTCACCCCTCCACTTT. This codes for CASSQVWQNSPLHF.

The V call is TRBV2, the J call TRBJ2-7; D unresolved. CDR3 length: 12 residues. Germline CDR1 reads SNHLY; CDR2 reads FYNNEI. The V gene lost 11 bases and the J gene lost 3 bases, with 14 bases spanning the gap. Here the CDR3 reads CAVPRFGYEQYF. The CDR3 region has the DNA TGTGCCGTGCCGCGGTTTGGCTACGAGCAGTACTTC.

The chain joins TRBV20-1 to TRBJ1-2; a possible D gene is TRBD1 (6 bases). V was pared by 4 bases and J by 2 bases, with 8 bases between. There are 12 residues in the CDR3. CDR1 is DFQATT and CDR2 is SNEGSKA in the germline V gene (reference sequence). The CDR3 here is CSAIDRNYGYTF. The CDR3 nucleotides are TGCAGTGCTATTGACAGGAACTATGGCTACACCTTC.

V usage is TRBV5-5 and J usage is TRBJ2-7; 11 nucleotides align to TRBD2. Germline V lookup: CDR1 SGHKS, CDR2 YYEKEE (reference sequence). The CDR3 totals 15 residues. V was clipped by 4 bases and J by 6 bases; unmatched bases: 9. CDR3 protein: CASSHVLAGEREQYF. The CDR3 DNA is TGTGCCAGCAGCCACGTACTAGCGGGAGAGCGCGAGCAGTACTTC.

CDR3 DNA sequence: TGTGCCAGCAGTCGGGAGGGGCTTTTGGGGGACACCGGGGAGCTGTTTTTT. Translation: CASSREGLLGDTGELFF. The V and J genes are TRBV7-8 and TRBJ2-2; 8 nucleotides line up with TRBD2. V trimming: 6 bases; J trimming: 3 bases; junction bases outside the gene matches: 12. CDR1 is SGHVS and CDR2 is FQNEAQ in the germline V gene. The CDR3 loop spans 17 amino acids.